The subject of this entry is one T cell receptor beta chain. Its antigen is still unknown. No much larger clonotype is one base removed from it; base qualities were not supplied. The CDR3 spans 15 residues, from the cysteine through the phenylalanine. Solely the CDR3 DNA is kept, with 45 bases framed from the first base. CDR1 is given as SGHVS and CDR2 as FQNEAQ, both from the germline V gene. Trimming costs V 3 bases and J 3 bases, and their ends lie 11 bases apart. The record originates from a study of CD49a tissue-resident CD8 T cells in human skin listed by TCRdb under 2017. Regarding the complete study: Subsets of tissue-resident memory CD8+ T cells in human skin, defined by their expression of CD49a, CD69 and CD103, were what the study examined.

Receptor libraries were prepared by the immunoSEQ multiplex PCR assay. Per the source publication's procedure: Frequencies of TCR V beta family usage were compared among the sorted CD8+ T cell populations from blood, dermis and epidermis. TCRdb limited this immuneACCESS table to in-frame rearrangements with V and J called. A share of clones is missing; checked studies link under half to unresolved V genes, and the rest is unexplained. That table is the source of V, J and clone size, and D and trimming were worked out from the DNA. This sample's table carries around 15 clones. In sorted CD8+ T cells obtained from the blood, dermis and epidermis of five healthy donors, TCR beta CDR3 regions were analysed. Both blood and skin samples were provided by each TCR-sequenced donor, and all TCR-sequenced donors were healthy individuals. Sorting was used to isolate CD8+ T cell populations ahead of TCR beta sequencing. Skin was separated into dermal and epidermal compartments before T cells were analysed.

The sequence derives from a human donor in good health. The specimen was CD103+ CD49a- CD8+ T cells sorted from skin epidermis. The V gene is TRBV7-8 and the J gene is TRBJ1-4; a weak D assignment points to TRBD1 (6 bases agree). The CDR3 sequence is CASSFTGNANEKLFF. In nucleotide form, the sequence is TGTGCCAGCAGCTTTACAGGGAATGCTAATGAAAAACTGTTTTTT.